This T cell receptor beta chain came from a study of T cell responses to AZD1222 COVID-19 vaccine. As for the study in general: Second-dose groups at about 4 or about 12 weeks were pooled.

Here immunoSEQ multiplex PCR was the method, and the copy in TCRdb shows in-frame clones only, minus some. The repertoire holds about 90,000 clones, with 65% to 90% as singletons. The CDR3 runs 13 residues. V lost 1 base and J 5 bases, leaving 6 bases between the germline ends. This TCR derives from an adult in good health. The chain employs TRBV12-3 or TRBV12-4 and TRBJ2-1, with D perhaps TRBD2 (5 bases). The material was peripheral blood, obtained on day 0 of AZD1222 vaccination. Here the CDR3 reads CASSLGGHNEQFF. CDR3 nucleotides: TGTGCCAGCAGTTTAGGAGGGCACAATGAGCAGTTCTTC.